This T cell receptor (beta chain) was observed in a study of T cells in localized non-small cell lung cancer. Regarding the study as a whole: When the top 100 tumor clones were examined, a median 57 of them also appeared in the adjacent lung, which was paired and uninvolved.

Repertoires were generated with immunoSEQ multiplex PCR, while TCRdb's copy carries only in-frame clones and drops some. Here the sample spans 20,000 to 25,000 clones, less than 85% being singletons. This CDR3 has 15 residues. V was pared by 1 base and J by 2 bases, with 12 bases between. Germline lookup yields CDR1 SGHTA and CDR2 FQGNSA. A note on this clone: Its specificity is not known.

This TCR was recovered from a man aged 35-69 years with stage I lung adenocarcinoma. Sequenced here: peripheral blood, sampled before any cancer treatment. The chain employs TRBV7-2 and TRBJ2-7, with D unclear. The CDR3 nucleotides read TGTGCCAGCAGCTTAGATTACCAAAAAGCCTACGAGCAGTACTTC. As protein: CASSLDYQKAYEQYF.